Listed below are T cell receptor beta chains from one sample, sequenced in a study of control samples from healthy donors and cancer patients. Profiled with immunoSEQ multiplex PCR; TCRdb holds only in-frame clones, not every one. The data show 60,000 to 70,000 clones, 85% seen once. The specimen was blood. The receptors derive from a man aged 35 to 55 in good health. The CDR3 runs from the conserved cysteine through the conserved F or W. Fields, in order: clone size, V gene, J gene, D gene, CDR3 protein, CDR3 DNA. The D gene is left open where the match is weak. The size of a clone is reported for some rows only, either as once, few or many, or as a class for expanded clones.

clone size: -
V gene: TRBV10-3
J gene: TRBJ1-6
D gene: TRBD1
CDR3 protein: CAIMSGDRVGSPLHF
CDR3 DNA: TGTGCCATCATGTCTGGGGACAGGGTGGGCTCACCCCTCCACTTT

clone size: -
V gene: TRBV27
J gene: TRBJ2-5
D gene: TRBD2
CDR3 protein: CASSPALAGAGETQYF
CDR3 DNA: TGTGCCAGCAGTCCCGCACTAGCGGGGGCCGGGGAGACCCAGTACTTC

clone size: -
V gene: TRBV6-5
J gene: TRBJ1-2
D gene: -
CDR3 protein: CASRPDRANYGYTF
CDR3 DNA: TGTGCCAGCAGACCGGACCGGGCCAACTATGGCTACACCTTC

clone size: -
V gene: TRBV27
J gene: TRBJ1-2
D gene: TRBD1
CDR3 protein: CASSFRTGSLDGYTF
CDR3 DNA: TGTGCCAGCAGTTTCCGGACAGGGAGTTTAGATGGCTACACCTTC

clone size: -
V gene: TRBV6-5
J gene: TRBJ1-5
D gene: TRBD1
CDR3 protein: CASSPTRGNQPQHF
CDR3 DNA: TGTGCCAGCAGCCCGACCAGGGGGAATCAGCCCCAGCATTTT

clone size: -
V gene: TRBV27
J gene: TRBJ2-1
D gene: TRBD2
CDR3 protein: CASSRASGSSYNEQFF
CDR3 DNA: TGTGCCAGCAGTCGCGCGAGCGGGAGCTCCTACAATGAGCAGTTCTTC

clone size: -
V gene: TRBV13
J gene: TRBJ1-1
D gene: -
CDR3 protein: CASSLGGFPEAFF
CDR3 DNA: TGTGCCAGCAGCTTGGGGGGGTTCCCTGAAGCTTTCTTT

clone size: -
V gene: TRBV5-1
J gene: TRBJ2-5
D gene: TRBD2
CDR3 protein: CASSARWTSGAQETQYF
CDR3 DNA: TGCGCCAGCAGCGCTAGGTGGACTAGCGGGGCCCAAGAGACCCAGTACTTC

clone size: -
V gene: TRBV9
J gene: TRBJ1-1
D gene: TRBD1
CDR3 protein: CASSISTGGTEAFF
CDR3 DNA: TGTGCCAGCAGCATCTCGACAGGGGGAACTGAAGCTTTCTTT

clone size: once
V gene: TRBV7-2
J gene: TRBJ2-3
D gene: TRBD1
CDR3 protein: CASSALGGPTDTQYF
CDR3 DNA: TGTGCCAGCAGCGCTCTAGGGGGCCCCACAGATACGCAGTATTTT

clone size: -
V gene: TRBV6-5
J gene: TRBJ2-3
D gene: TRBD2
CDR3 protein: CASSFQRGGPDTQYF
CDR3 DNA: TGTGCCAGCAGCTTCCAGCGGGGGGGCCCAGATACGCAGTATTTT

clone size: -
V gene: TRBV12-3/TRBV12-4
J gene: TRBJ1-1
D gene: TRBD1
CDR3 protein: CASSRTGGGEAFF
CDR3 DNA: TGTGCCAGCAGTCGCACAGGGGGCGGTGAAGCTTTCTTT

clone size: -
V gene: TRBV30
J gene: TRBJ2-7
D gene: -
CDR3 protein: CAWSSQGYEQYF
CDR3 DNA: TGTGCCTGGAGTTCACAGGGTTACGAGCAGTACTTC

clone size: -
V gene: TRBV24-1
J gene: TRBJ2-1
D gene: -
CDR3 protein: CATSDPPQGPDEQFF
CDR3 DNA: TGTGCCACCAGTGACCCTCCACAGGGCCCGGATGAGCAGTTCTTC

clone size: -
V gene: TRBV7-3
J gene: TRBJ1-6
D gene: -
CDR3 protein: CASSAQGRVGSPLHF
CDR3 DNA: TGTGCCAGCAGCGCCCAGGGTCGTGTAGGTTCACCCCTCCACTTT

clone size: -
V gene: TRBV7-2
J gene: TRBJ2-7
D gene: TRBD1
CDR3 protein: CASNRDSYEQYF
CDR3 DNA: TGTGCCAGCAACCGGGACAGCTACGAGCAGTACTTC

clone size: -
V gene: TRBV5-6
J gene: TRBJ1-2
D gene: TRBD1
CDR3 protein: CASSLGDRNYGYTF
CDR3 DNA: TGTGCCAGCAGCTTGGGGGACAGGAACTATGGCTACACCTTC

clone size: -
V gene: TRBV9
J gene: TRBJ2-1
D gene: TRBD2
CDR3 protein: CASSVLSGRAFNEQFF
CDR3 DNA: TGTGCCAGCAGCGTATTGAGCGGGAGGGCCTTCAATGAGCAGTTCTTC

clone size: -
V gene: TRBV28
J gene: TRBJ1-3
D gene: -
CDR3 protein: CASLLRGSGNTIYF
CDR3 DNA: TGTGCCAGCCTTCTCCGGGGCTCTGGAAACACCATATATTTT

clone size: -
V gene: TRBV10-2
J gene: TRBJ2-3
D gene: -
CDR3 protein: CASSEWVSPSTDTQYF
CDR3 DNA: TGCGCCAGCAGTGAGTGGGTAAGCCCCAGCACAGATACGCAGTATTTT

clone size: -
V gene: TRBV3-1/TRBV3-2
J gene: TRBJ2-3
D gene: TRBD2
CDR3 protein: CASSQASGLAGVFPADTQYF
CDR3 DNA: TGTGCCAGCAGCCAAGCGTCGGGTCTAGCGGGGGTCTTCCCCGCAGATACGCAGTATTTT

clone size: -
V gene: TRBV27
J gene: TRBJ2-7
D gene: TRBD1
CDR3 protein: CASSPGTGYYEQYF
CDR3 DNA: TGTGCCAGCAGCCCCGGGACAGGGTACTACGAGCAGTACTTC

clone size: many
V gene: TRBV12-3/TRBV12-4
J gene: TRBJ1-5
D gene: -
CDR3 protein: CASSLGGGQPQHF
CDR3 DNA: TGTGCCAGCAGTTTAGGGGGTGGTCAGCCCCAGCATTTT

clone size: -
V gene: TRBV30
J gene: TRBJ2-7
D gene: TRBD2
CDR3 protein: CAWTSGRAFSYEQYF
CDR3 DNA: TGTGCCTGGACTAGCGGGAGGGCCTTCTCTTACGAGCAGTACTTC

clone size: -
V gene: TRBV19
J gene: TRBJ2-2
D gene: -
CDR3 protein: CASSIGVTGELFF
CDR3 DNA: TGTGCCAGTAGTATAGGGGTCACCGGGGAGCTGTTTTTT

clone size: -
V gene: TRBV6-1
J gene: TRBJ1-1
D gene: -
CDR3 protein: CASSEVVGNTEAFF
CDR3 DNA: TGTGCCAGCAGTGAAGTTGTAGGGAACACTGAAGCTTTCTTT

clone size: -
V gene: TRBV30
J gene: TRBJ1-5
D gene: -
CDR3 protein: CAWSDSGGQPQHF
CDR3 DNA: TGTGCCTGGAGTGATTCGGGGGGTCAGCCCCAGCATTTT

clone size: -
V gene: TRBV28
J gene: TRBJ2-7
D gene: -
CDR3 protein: CASSFSGQWASYEQYF
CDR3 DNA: TGTGCCAGCAGTTTCTCCGGACAATGGGCTTCCTACGAGCAGTACTTC

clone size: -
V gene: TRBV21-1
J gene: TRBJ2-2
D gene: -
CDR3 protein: CASKGSGTGELFF
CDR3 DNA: TGTGCCAGCAAGGGTAGTGGCACCGGGGAGCTGTTTTTT

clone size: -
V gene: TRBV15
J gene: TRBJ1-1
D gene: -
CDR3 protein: CATSRDSPHRPERTEAFF
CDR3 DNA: TGTGCCACCAGCAGAGATTCCCCGCACAGGCCGGAACGCACTGAAGCTTTCTTT

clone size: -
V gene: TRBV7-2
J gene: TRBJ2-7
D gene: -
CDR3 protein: CASSLVGGRDEQYF
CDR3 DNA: TGTGCCAGCAGCTTAGTGGGGGGGCGCGACGAGCAGTACTTC

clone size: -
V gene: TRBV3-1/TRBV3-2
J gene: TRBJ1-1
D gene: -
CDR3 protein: CASSHVTGQRGVEAFF
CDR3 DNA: TGTGCCAGCAGCCACGTAACAGGGCAGAGGGGGGTTGAAGCTTTCTTT

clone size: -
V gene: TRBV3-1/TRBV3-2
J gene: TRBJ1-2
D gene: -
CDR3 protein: CASSRWGTSLGYTF
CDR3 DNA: TGTGCCAGCAGCCGCTGGGGTACTAGCCTTGGCTACACCTTC

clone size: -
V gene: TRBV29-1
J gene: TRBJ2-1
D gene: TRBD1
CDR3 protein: CSGNSGQGFHNEQFF
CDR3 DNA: TGCAGCGGAAATTCGGGACAGGGGTTCCACAATGAGCAGTTCTTC

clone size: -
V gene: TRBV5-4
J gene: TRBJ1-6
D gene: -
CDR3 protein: CASSLDSSYNSPLHF
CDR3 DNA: TGTGCCAGCAGCTTGGACAGCTCCTATAATTCACCCCTCCACTTT

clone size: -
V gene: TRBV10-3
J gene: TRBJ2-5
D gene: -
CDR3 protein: CAISETEQETQYF
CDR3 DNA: TGTGCCATCAGTGAGACGGAGCAAGAGACCCAGTACTTC

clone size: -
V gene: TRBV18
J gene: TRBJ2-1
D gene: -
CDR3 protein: CASSAARVGFYNEQFF
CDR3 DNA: TGTGCCAGCTCCGCGGCCCGGGTCGGTTTCTACAATGAGCAGTTCTTC

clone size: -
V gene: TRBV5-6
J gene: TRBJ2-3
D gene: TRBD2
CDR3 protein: CASSLVRLAGSDTQYF
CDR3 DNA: TGTGCCAGCAGCTTGGTTCGCCTAGCGGGGTCAGATACGCAGTATTTT

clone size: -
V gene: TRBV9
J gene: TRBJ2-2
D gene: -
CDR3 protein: CASSLDSYRELFF
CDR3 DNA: TGTGCCAGCAGCTTAGACTCTTACCGGGAGCTGTTTTTT

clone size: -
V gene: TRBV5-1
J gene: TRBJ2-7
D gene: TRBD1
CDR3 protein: CASSSGPGQELYEQYF
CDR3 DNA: TGCGCCAGCAGCAGTGGACCGGGACAGGAGCTCTACGAGCAGTACTTC

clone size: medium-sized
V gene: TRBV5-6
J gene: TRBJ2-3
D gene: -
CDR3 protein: CASSLVRVTDTQYF
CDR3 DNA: TGTGCCAGCAGCTTGGTTCGGGTCACAGATACGCAGTATTTT

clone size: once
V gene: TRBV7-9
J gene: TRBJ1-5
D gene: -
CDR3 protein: CASSLVARGMGNQPQHF
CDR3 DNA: TGTGCCAGCAGCTTAGTTGCCAGGGGAATGGGCAATCAGCCCCAGCATTTT

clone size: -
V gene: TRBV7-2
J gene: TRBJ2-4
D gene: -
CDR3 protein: CASSLDVAKNIQYF
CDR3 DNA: TGTGCCAGCAGCTTGGATGTAGCCAAAAACATTCAGTACTTC

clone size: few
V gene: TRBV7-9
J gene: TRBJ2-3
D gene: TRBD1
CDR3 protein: CASSVTGGFPDTQYF
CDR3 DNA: TGTGCCAGCAGCGTGACAGGGGGCTTCCCAGATACGCAGTATTTT

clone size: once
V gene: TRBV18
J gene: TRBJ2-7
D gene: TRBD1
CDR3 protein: CASSPIGGRGLITYEQYF
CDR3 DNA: TGTGCCAGCTCACCAATCGGGGGCAGGGGGCTTATAACCTACGAGCAGTACTTC

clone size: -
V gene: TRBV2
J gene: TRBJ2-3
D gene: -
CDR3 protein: CASSEDRHTDTQYF
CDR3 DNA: TGTGCCAGCAGTGAGGACCGACACACAGATACGCAGTATTTT

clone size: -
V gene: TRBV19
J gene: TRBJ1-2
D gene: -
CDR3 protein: CASSIVVTYGYTF
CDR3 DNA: TGTGCCAGTAGTATAGTTGTAACTTATGGCTACACCTTC

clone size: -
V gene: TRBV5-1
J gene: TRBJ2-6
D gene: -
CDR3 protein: CASSLEGTSGANVLTF
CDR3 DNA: TGCGCCAGCAGCTTGGAGGGTACTTCTGGGGCCAACGTCCTGACTTTC

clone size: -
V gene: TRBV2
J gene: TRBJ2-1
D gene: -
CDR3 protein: CASSGGGLYNEQFF
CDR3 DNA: TGTGCCAGCAGTGGTGGGGGACTTTACAATGAGCAGTTCTTC

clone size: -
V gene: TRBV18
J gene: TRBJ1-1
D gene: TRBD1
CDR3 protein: CASSPGQGNTEAFF
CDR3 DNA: TGTGCCAGCTCACCAGGACAGGGGAACACTGAAGCTTTCTTT

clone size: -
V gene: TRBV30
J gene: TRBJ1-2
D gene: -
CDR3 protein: CAWSVGSFGYTF
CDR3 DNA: TGTGCCTGGAGCGTTGGATCCTTTGGCTACACCTTC

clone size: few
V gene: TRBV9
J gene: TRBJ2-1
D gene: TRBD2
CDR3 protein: CASSETSGLYNEQFF
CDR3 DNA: TGTGCCAGCAGCGAAACTAGCGGGCTCTACAATGAGCAGTTCTTC

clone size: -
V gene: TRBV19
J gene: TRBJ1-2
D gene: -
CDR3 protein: CASRDSYYGYTF
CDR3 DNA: TGTGCCAGTAGGGACAGTTACTATGGCTACACCTTC

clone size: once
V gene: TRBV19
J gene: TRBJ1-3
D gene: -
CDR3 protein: CASSYQSGNTIYF
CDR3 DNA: TGTGCCAGTAGTTACCAATCTGGAAACACCATATATTTT

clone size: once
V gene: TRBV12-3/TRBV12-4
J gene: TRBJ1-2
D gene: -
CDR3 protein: CASLKGYGYTF
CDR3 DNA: TGTGCCAGCCTAAAGGGCTATGGCTACACCTTC

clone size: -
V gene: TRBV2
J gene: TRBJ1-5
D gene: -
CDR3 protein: CASSARTVNQPQHF
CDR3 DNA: TGTGCCAGCAGTGCGAGGACAGTCAATCAGCCCCAGCATTTT

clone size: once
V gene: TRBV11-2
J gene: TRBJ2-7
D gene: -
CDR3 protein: CASSLAINTYEQYF
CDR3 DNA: TGTGCCAGCAGCCTTGCGATAAACACCTACGAGCAGTACTTC

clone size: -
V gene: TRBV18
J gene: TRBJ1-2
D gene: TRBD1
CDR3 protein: CASSRTGDGYTF
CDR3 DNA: TGTGCCAGCTCACGGACAGGGGATGGCTACACCTTC

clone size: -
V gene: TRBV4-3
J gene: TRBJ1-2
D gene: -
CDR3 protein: CASSQGRDRGLYGYTF
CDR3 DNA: TGCGCCAGCAGCCAAGGACGGGACCGGGGGTTGTATGGCTACACCTTC